These T cell receptor beta chains were read from a single sample in a study of T-cell reconstitution after alpha-beta-depleted transplantation in children. TCRdb redid the calling of the PCR reads with MiXCR, one entry per CDR3 protein. The sample contains hundreds of thousands of distinct CDR3 sequences, roughly 18% of which appear only once. This specimen consisted of PBMCs from the stem cell graft donor, obtained from the stem cell graft. Every receptor here comes from a human donor who donated a stem cell graft to a child with acute lymphoblastic leukemia. CDR3s include the opening cysteine and the closing phenylalanine or tryptophan. The order of the fields is CDR3 protein, CDR3 DNA, V gene, J gene, CDR3 length, clone size, D gene. The D gene is left open where the match is weak. A clone size is listed for some rows: how often the clone was seen (once, few, many), or a class if it is expanded.

cdr3_aa: CSARDNSGRPFGEQYF; cdr3_nt: TGCAGTGCTAGAGATAATAGCGGGAGGCCCTTCGGCGAGCAGTACTTC; v_call: TRBV20-1; j_call: TRBJ2-7; cdr3_length: 16; clone_size: many; d_call: TRBD2
cdr3_aa: CSAMTGGRYSNQPQHF; cdr3_nt: TGCAGTGCAATGACAGGGGGTCGATATAGCAATCAGCCCCAGCATTTT; v_call: TRBV20-1; j_call: TRBJ1-5; cdr3_length: 16; clone_size: few; d_call: TRBD1
cdr3_aa: CASSPVAGSSYNEQFF; cdr3_nt: TGTGCCAGCAGTCCAGTAGCGGGTAGCTCCTACAATGAGCAGTTCTTC; v_call: TRBV27; j_call: TRBJ2-1; cdr3_length: 16; clone_size: few; d_call: TRBD2
cdr3_aa: CASGLNGPGQPQHF; cdr3_nt: TGTGCTAGTGGTTTGAATGGGCCAGGACAGCCCCAGCATTTT; v_call: TRBV12-5; j_call: TRBJ1-5; cdr3_length: 14; clone_size: few; d_call: .
cdr3_aa: CASSHYEQFF; cdr3_nt: TGTGCCAGCAGCCACTATGAGCAGTTCTTC; v_call: TRBV3-1; j_call: TRBJ2-1; cdr3_length: 10; clone_size: .; d_call: .
cdr3_aa: CASSPNRERGSPLHF; cdr3_nt: TGTGCCAGCTCCCCAAACAGGGAGAGGGGTTCACCCCTCCACTTT; v_call: TRBV18; j_call: TRBJ1-6; cdr3_length: 15; clone_size: few; d_call: .
cdr3_aa: CASSARARGTDTQYF; cdr3_nt: TGTGCCAGCAGTGCCCGGGCTAGAGGCACAGATACGCAGTATTTT; v_call: TRBV12-3/TRBV12-4; j_call: TRBJ2-3; cdr3_length: 15; clone_size: few; d_call: .
cdr3_aa: CSRMRGEQYF; cdr3_nt: TGCAGCCGGATGCGAGGGGAGCAGTACTTC; v_call: TRBV29-1; j_call: TRBJ2-7; cdr3_length: 10; clone_size: many; d_call: .
cdr3_aa: CAISDRGTDTQYF; cdr3_nt: TGTGCCATCAGCGACAGGGGCACAGATACGCAGTATTTT; v_call: TRBV10-3; j_call: TRBJ2-3; cdr3_length: 13; clone_size: .; d_call: TRBD1
cdr3_aa: CASSSFDGDTQYF; cdr3_nt: TGCGCCAGCAGTTCCTTCGACGGGGATACGCAGTATTTT; v_call: TRBV5-1; j_call: TRBJ2-3; cdr3_length: 13; clone_size: .; d_call: .
cdr3_aa: CASSQRGLNIQYF; cdr3_nt: TGTGCCAGCAGTCAGAGGGGGCTAAACATTCAGTACTTC; v_call: TRBV12-3/TRBV12-4; j_call: TRBJ2-4; cdr3_length: 13; clone_size: .; d_call: TRBD1
cdr3_aa: CASSLEGPGGDPGELFF; cdr3_nt: TGCGCCAGCAGCTTGGAAGGTCCGGGGGGTGACCCCGGGGAGCTGTTTTTT; v_call: TRBV5-1; j_call: TRBJ2-2; cdr3_length: 17; clone_size: few; d_call: TRBD2
cdr3_aa: CASSGSRPGGQGIWGAFRNYGYTF; cdr3_nt: TGTGCCAGCAGTGGATCTCGTCCCGGCGGACAGGGAATCTGGGGGGCCTTCCGTAACTATGGCTACACCTTC; v_call: TRBV25-1; j_call: TRBJ1-2; cdr3_length: 24; clone_size: few; d_call: TRBD1
cdr3_aa: CASSQDEGVATYEQYF; cdr3_nt: TGTGCCAGCAGCCAAGATGAAGGGGTGGCTACCTACGAGCAGTACTTC; v_call: TRBV3-1; j_call: TRBJ2-7; cdr3_length: 16; clone_size: .; d_call: .
cdr3_aa: CATSRVPSGVSNQPQHF; cdr3_nt: TGTGCCACCAGCAGAGTCCCCTCGGGGGTTAGCAATCAGCCCCAGCATTTT; v_call: TRBV15; j_call: TRBJ1-5; cdr3_length: 17; clone_size: once; d_call: .
cdr3_aa: CASSLLGDYEQYF; cdr3_nt: TGTGCCAGCAGTTTACTGGGGGACTACGAGCAGTACTTC; v_call: TRBV27; j_call: TRBJ2-7; cdr3_length: 13; clone_size: few; d_call: .
cdr3_aa: CASSYLPGTGVLAKNIQYF; cdr3_nt: TGCGCCAGCAGCTACTTACCCGGGACAGGAGTTCTAGCCAAAAACATTCAGTACTTC; v_call: TRBV4-1; j_call: TRBJ2-4; cdr3_length: 19; clone_size: few; d_call: TRBD1
cdr3_aa: CASSNTPDRVRRMF; cdr3_nt: TGTGCCAGCAGTAATACCCCGGACAGGGTGCGGCGTATGTTC; v_call: TRBV27; j_call: TRBJ2-5; cdr3_length: 14; clone_size: few; d_call: TRBD1
cdr3_aa: CASSYSRTDGGYEQYF; cdr3_nt: TGTGCCAGCAGTTACTCTCGTACGGATGGGGGTTACGAGCAGTACTTC; v_call: TRBV6-5; j_call: TRBJ2-7; cdr3_length: 16; clone_size: .; d_call: .
cdr3_aa: CASSLAPTSGRAYEQFF; cdr3_nt: TGTGCCAGCAGCTTAGCCCCGACGAGCGGGAGGGCCTATGAGCAGTTCTTC; v_call: TRBV11-3; j_call: TRBJ2-1; cdr3_length: 17; clone_size: .; d_call: TRBD2
cdr3_aa: CASSISGGLNTEAFF; cdr3_nt: TGCGCCAGCAGCATTTCAGGGGGCCTCAACACTGAAGCTTTCTTT; v_call: TRBV5-1; j_call: TRBJ1-1; cdr3_length: 15; clone_size: .; d_call: TRBD1
cdr3_aa: CASRPLDGGTDTQYF; cdr3_nt: TGTGCCAGCAGGCCTCTGGACGGAGGCACAGATACGCAGTATTTT; v_call: TRBV27; j_call: TRBJ2-3; cdr3_length: 15; clone_size: .; d_call: .
cdr3_aa: CASTHRDRNTGELFF; cdr3_nt: TGCGCCAGCACCCACCGGGACAGGAACACCGGGGAGCTGTTTTTT; v_call: TRBV4-1; j_call: TRBJ2-2; cdr3_length: 15; clone_size: .; d_call: TRBD1
cdr3_aa: CASSFLSSWAGGLDYGYTF; cdr3_nt: TGTGCCAGCAGTTTTCTTTCTAGCTGGGCAGGGGGCTTGGACTATGGCTACACCTTC; v_call: TRBV12-3/TRBV12-4; j_call: TRBJ1-2; cdr3_length: 19; clone_size: .; d_call: TRBD1
cdr3_aa: CAVRRSLDSLHEQYF; cdr3_nt: TGTGCCGTACGCCGGTCCCTGGACAGTCTACACGAGCAGTACTTC; v_call: TRBV27; j_call: TRBJ2-7; cdr3_length: 15; clone_size: .; d_call: .
cdr3_aa: CASSEEWGQFKTQYF; cdr3_nt: TGTGCCAGCAGTGAAGAGTGGGGACAGTTCAAGACCCAGTACTTC; v_call: TRBV6-1; j_call: TRBJ2-5; cdr3_length: 15; clone_size: .; d_call: TRBD1
cdr3_aa: CASSLMGGANEQFF; cdr3_nt: TGTGCCAGCAGTCTGATGGGAGGGGCAAATGAGCAGTTCTTC; v_call: TRBV3-1; j_call: TRBJ2-1; cdr3_length: 14; clone_size: .; d_call: TRBD2
cdr3_aa: CATSEPGPSYEQYF; cdr3_nt: TGTGCCACCAGTGAGCCGGGCCCTTCCTACGAGCAGTACTTC; v_call: TRBV24-1; j_call: TRBJ2-7; cdr3_length: 14; clone_size: .; d_call: .
cdr3_aa: CASSLGPSGSDGELFF; cdr3_nt: TGTGCCAGCAGCTTAGGGCCTAGCGGGAGTGACGGGGAGCTGTTTTTT; v_call: TRBV7-2; j_call: TRBJ2-2; cdr3_length: 16; clone_size: .; d_call: TRBD2
cdr3_aa: CASSVRRHAGSPQHF; cdr3_nt: TGTGCCAGCAGTGTCCGAAGACACGCAGGATCGCCCCAGCATTTT; v_call: TRBV27; j_call: TRBJ1-5; cdr3_length: 15; clone_size: few; d_call: .
cdr3_aa: CASSPGGDYTF; cdr3_nt: TGTGCCAGCAGTCCCGGAGGTGACTACACCTTC; v_call: TRBV6-5; j_call: TRBJ1-2; cdr3_length: 11; clone_size: .; d_call: .
cdr3_aa: CASSSSGFWNTIYF; cdr3_nt: TGTGCCAGCAGTTCCAGCGGCTTTTGGAACACCATATATTTT; v_call: TRBV27; j_call: TRBJ1-3; cdr3_length: 14; clone_size: .; d_call: .
cdr3_aa: CASSSPGQGRNTIYF; cdr3_nt: TGTGCCAGCAGCTCGCCGGGACAGGGAAGAAACACCATATATTTT; v_call: TRBV13; j_call: TRBJ1-3; cdr3_length: 15; clone_size: few; d_call: TRBD1
cdr3_aa: CAGGVAEQDTQYF; cdr3_nt: TGTGCCGGAGGGGTGGCAGAGCAAGATACGCAGTATTTT; v_call: TRBV5-6; j_call: TRBJ2-3; cdr3_length: 13; clone_size: .; d_call: .
cdr3_aa: CASSVGVNNEQFF; cdr3_nt: TGTGCCAGCAGCGTCGGGGTAAACAATGAGCAGTTCTTC; v_call: TRBV9; j_call: TRBJ2-1; cdr3_length: 13; clone_size: .; d_call: .
cdr3_aa: CSSWPPLRRIVSGGPMNEQFF; cdr3_nt: TGCAGTTCTTGGCCACCACTTAGGAGGATTGTTTCGGGAGGGCCTATGAATGAGCAGTTCTTC; v_call: TRBV20-1; j_call: TRBJ2-1; cdr3_length: 21; clone_size: .; d_call: TRBD2
cdr3_aa: CSVAGQGGGYTF; cdr3_nt: TGCAGCGTTGCCGGACAGGGCGGAGGCTACACCTTC; v_call: TRBV29-1; j_call: TRBJ1-2; cdr3_length: 12; clone_size: few; d_call: TRBD1
cdr3_aa: CASSFSQQLYGYTF; cdr3_nt: TGTGCCAGCAGCTTCAGCCAGCAGCTCTATGGCTACACCTTC; v_call: TRBV7-9; j_call: TRBJ1-2; cdr3_length: 14; clone_size: .; d_call: .
cdr3_aa: CASSQSGTSVNEQFF; cdr3_nt: TGTGCCAGCAGCCAATCCGGGACTAGCGTCAATGAGCAGTTCTTC; v_call: TRBV4-2; j_call: TRBJ2-1; cdr3_length: 15; clone_size: .; d_call: TRBD2
cdr3_aa: CASSESFGRQWHEQFF; cdr3_nt: TGTGCCAGCAGTGAATCCTTTGGCAGGCAGTGGCATGAGCAGTTCTTC; v_call: TRBV25-1; j_call: TRBJ2-1; cdr3_length: 16; clone_size: .; d_call: .
cdr3_aa: CASRTLAGVTGELFF; cdr3_nt: TGTGCCAGCAGAACTCTAGCGGGGGTCACCGGGGAGCTGTTTTTT; v_call: TRBV6-5; j_call: TRBJ2-2; cdr3_length: 15; clone_size: few; d_call: TRBD2
cdr3_aa: CSAPTGERTEAFF; cdr3_nt: TGCAGTGCGCCGACAGGGGAACGCACTGAAGCTTTCTTT; v_call: TRBV20-1; j_call: TRBJ1-1; cdr3_length: 13; clone_size: .; d_call: TRBD1